This T cell receptor beta chain was profiled in a study of OX40 agonist ivuxolimab in advanced cancers. Study-wide results and caveats: At 0.1 to 3.0 mg/kg and by week 6, clonal expansion occurred in CD4+ and CD8+ blood T cells.

This table comes from immunoSEQ multiplex PCR, and its TCRdb copy is limited to in-frame clones, with some not included. In the table there are under 50,000 clones, 88% of which are singletons. The CDR3 covers 17 residues. Trimming left V 3 bases short and J 0 bases short, with 16 bases between. In germline, CDR1 is MGHRA, CDR2 YSYEKL. On this clone itself: Antigen specificity is unknown.

The genes are TRBV4-1 and TRBJ2-3; no firm D call. The starting material was CD4+ or CD8+ T cells sorted from blood, obtained in a trial of the OX40 agonist ivuxolimab. The origin of this receptor is an adult with an advanced solid tumor such as melanoma, head and neck, liver or kidney cancer. The CDR3 region is CASSHPYGYSSTDTQYF. In DNA, the CDR3 is TGCGCCAGCAGCCATCCCTACGGCTACTCTAGCACAGATACGCAGTATTTT.